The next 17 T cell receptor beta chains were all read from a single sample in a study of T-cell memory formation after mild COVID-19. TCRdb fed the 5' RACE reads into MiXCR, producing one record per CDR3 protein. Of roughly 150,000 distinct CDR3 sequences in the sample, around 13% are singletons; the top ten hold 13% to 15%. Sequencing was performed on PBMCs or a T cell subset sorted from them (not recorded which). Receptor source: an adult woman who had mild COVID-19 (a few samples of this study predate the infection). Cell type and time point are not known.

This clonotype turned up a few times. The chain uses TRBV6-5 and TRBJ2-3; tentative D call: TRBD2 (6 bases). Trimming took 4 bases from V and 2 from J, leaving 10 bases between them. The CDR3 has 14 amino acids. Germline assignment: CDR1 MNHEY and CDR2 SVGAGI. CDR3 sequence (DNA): TGTGCCAGCAGTTTCTTAGCGGACACAGATACGCAGTATTTT. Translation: CASSFLADTDTQYF.

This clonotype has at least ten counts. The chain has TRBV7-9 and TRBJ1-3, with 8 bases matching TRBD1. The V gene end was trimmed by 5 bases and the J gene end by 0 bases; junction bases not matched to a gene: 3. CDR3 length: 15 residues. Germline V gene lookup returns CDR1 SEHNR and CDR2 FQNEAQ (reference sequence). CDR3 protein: CASSPGQVSGNTIYF. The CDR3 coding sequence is TGTGCCAGCAGCCCGGGACAGGTCTCTGGAAACACCATATATTTT.

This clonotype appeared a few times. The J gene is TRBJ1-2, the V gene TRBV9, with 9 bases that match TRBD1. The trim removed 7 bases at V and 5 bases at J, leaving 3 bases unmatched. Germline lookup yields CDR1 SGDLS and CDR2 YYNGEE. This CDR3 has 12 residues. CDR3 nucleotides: TGTGCCAGCGCCGGGACAGGGTATGGCTACACCTTC. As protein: CASAGTGYGYTF. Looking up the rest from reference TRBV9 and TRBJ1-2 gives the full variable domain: DSGVTQTPKHLITATGQRVTLRCSPRSGDLSVYWYQQSLDQGLQFLIQYYNGEERAKGNILERFSAQQFPDLHSELNLSSLELGDSALYFCASAGTGYGYTFGSGTRLTVV.

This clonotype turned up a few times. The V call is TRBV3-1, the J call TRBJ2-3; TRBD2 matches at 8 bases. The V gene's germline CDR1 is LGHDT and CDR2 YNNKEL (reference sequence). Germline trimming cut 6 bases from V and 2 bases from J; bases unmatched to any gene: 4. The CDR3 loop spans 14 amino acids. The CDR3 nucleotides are TGTGCCAGCAGGCCTAGCGGGTACACAGATACGCAGTATTTT. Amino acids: CASRPSGYTDTQYF.

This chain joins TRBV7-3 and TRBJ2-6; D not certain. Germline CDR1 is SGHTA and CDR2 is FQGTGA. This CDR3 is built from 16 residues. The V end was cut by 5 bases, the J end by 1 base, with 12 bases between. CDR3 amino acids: CASSPTAGSGANVLTF. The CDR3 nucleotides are TGTGCCAGCAGCCCTACAGCCGGATCTGGGGCCAACGTCCTGACTTTC.

CDR3: CSVDRGVYGYTF. CDR3 in DNA: TGCAGCGTTGACCGGGGGGTTTATGGCTACACCTTC. V is TRBV29-1 and J is TRBJ1-2, with a weak D call TRBD1 (5 bases). CDR1 SQVTM and CDR2 ANQGSEA come from the germline V gene. The CDR3 is 12 amino acids. Between the trimmed V and J ends, which lost 3 bases and 5 bases, there was a span of 10 bases.

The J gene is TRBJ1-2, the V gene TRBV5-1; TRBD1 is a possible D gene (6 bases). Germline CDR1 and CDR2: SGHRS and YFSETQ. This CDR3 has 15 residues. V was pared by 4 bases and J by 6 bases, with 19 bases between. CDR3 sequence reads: CASSINPGHPNGYTF. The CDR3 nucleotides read TGCGCCAGCAGCATAAATCCGGGACACCCCAATGGCTACACCTTC.

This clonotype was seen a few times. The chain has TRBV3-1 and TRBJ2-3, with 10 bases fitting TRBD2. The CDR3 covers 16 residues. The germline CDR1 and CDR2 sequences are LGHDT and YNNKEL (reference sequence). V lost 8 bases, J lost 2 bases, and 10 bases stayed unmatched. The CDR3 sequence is CASEASGSRNTDTQYF. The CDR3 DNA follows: TGTGCCAGCGAGGCTAGCGGGAGTCGGAACACAGATACGCAGTATTTT.

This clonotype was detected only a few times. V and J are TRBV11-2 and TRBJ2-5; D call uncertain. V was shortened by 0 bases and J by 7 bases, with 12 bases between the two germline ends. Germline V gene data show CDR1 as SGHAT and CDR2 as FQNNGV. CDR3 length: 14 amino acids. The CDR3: CASSLEGSGGTQYF. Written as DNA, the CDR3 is TGTGCCAGCAGCTTAGAGGGCTCCGGCGGGACCCAGTACTTC.

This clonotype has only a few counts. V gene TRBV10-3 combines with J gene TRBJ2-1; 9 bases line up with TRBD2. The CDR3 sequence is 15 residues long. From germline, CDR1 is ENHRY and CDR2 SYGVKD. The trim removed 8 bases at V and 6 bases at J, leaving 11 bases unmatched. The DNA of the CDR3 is TGTGCCATCGGGACCCACGCGGGAGGGCCCAATGAGCAGTTCTTC. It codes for CAIGTHAGGPNEQFF.

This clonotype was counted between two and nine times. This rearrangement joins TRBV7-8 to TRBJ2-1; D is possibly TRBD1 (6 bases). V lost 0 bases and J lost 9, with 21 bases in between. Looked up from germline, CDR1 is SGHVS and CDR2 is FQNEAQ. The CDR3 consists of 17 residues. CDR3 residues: CASSLALAQGLVGEQFF. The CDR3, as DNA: TGTGCCAGCAGCTTAGCTCTAGCCCAGGGGTTGGTCGGTGAGCAGTTCTTC. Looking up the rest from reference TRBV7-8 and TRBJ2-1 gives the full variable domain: GAGVSQSPRYKVAKRGQDVALRCDPISGHVSLFWYQQALGQGPEFLTYFQNEAQLDKSGLPSDRFFAERPEGSVSTLKIQRTQQEDSAVYLCASSLALAQGLVGEQFFGPGTRLTVL.

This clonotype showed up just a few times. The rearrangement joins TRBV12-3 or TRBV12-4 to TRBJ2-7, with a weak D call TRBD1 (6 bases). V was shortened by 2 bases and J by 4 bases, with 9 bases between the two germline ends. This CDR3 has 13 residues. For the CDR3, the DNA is TGTGCCAGCAGTTTACAGGGGCTGTACGAGCAGTACTTC. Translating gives CASSLQGLYEQYF.

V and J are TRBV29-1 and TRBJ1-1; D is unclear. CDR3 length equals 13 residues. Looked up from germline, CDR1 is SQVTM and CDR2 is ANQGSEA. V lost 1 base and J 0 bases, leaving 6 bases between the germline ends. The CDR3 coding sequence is TGCAGCGTTGAAGTTTCGATGAACACTGAAGCTTTCTTT. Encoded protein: CSVEVSMNTEAFF.

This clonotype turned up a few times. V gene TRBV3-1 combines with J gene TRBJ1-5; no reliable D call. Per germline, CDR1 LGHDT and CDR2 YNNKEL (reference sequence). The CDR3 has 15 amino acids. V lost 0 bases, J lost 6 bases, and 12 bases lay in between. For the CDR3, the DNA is TGTGCCAGCAGCCAAGATAGCGCTGGGTCTCAGCCCCAGCATTTT. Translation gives CASSQDSAGSQPQHF.

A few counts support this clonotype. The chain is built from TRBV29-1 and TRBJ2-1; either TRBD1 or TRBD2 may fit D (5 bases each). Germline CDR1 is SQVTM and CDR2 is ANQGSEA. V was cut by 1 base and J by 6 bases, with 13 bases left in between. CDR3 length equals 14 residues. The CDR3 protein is CSVEVGVAVNEQFF. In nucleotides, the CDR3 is TGCAGCGTTGAAGTGGGGGTTGCAGTCAATGAGCAGTTCTTC.

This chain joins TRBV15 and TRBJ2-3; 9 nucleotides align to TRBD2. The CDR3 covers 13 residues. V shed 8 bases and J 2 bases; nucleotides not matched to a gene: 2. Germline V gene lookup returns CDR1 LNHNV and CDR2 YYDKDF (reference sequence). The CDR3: CATAGGNTDTQYF. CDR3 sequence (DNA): TGTGCCACCGCGGGGGGGAACACAGATACGCAGTATTTT.

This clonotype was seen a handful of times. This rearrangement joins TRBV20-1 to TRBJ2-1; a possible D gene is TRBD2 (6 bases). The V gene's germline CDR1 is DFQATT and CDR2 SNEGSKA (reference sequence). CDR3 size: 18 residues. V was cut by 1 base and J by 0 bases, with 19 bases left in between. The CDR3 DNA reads TGCAGTGCTAGAGGGGGTTCTCGGGAGAGGGGCTCCTACAATGAGCAGTTCTTC. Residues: CSARGGSRERGSYNEQFF.